Listed below are T cell receptor beta chains from one sample, sequenced in a study of shared clonotypes between healthy human individuals. Method: immunoSEQ multiplex PCR; TCRdb's copy keeps in-frame clones and lacks some. The sample consists of fewer than 400,000 clones, approximately 74% of them appearing once. Sequencing was done on a sample of memory CD4+ T cells sorted from blood. All receptors come from a man aged 25-45 years in good health. Each CDR3 is given with its conserved first and last residue. D genes are given only for firm matches. Size is stated for part of the rows, as once, few or many counts, or as a class when the clone is expanded.

clone_size	v_call	j_call	cdr3_length	d_call	cdr3_aa	cdr3_nt
.	TRBV7-9	TRBJ2-7	13	.	CASSRIQGNEQYF	TGTGCCAGCAGCAGAATACAGGGCAATGAGCAGTACTTC
.	TRBV6-6	TRBJ1-1	11	.	CASSRDGEAFF	TGTGCCAGCAGTCGTGACGGAGAAGCTTTCTTT
.	TRBV15	TRBJ1-4	13	.	CATSRSTNEKLFF	TGTGCCACCAGCAGATCAACTAATGAAAAACTGTTTTTT
few	TRBV18	TRBJ2-3	15	TRBD1	CASSPLGQGEDTQYF	TGTGCCAGCTCACCACTCGGACAGGGGGAGGATACGCAGTATTTT
.	TRBV6-1	TRBJ2-1	12	.	CASRPQYNEQFF	TGTGCCAGCAGGCCACAGTACAATGAGCAGTTCTTC
.	TRBV6-5	TRBJ2-7	16	TRBD2	CASSYASGWDAYEQYF	TGTGCCAGCAGTTACGCTAGCGGGTGGGACGCCTACGAGCAGTACTTC
.	TRBV7-2	TRBJ2-3	14	.	CASSFRELTDTQYF	TGTGCCAGCAGCTTTCGGGAGCTAACAGATACGCAGTATTTT
.	TRBV15	TRBJ2-5	14	.	CATSRGQEQETQYF	TGTGCCACCAGCAGAGGACAAGAGCAGGAGACCCAGTACTTC
.	TRBV28	TRBJ2-7	15	TRBD2	CASTQPASGSYEQYF	TGTGCCAGCACTCAACCGGCTAGCGGGTCGTACGAGCAGTACTTC
.	TRBV5-1	TRBJ1-4	15	.	CASSLEVGINEKLFF	TGCGCCAGCAGCTTGGAAGTCGGTATAAATGAAAAACTGTTTTTT
once	TRBV5-4	TRBJ2-7	15	TRBD2	CASSVSGGNTYEQYF	TGTGCCAGCAGCGTTAGCGGGGGTAACACCTACGAGCAGTACTTC
.	TRBV18	TRBJ2-6	17	.	CASSPKDSLSGANVLTF	TGTGCCAGCTCACCAAAGGACTCTCTCTCTGGGGCCAACGTCCTGACTTTC
many	TRBV19	TRBJ2-2	18	TRBD2	CASSSPRLAGRRTGELFF	TGTGCCAGTAGTTCCCCCCGACTAGCGGGTAGGAGGACCGGGGAGCTGTTTTTT
.	TRBV6-6	TRBJ2-3	14	TRBD2	CASQWEGGTDTQYF	TGTGCCAGCCAATGGGAGGGAGGCACAGATACGCAGTATTTT
.	TRBV10-3	TRBJ1-4	18	.	CAISESKASSRGGEKLFF	TGTGCCATCAGTGAGTCGAAAGCGTCGAGTAGAGGCGGTGAAAAACTGTTTTTT
.	TRBV4-1	TRBJ2-3	15	.	CASSQLGPMADTQYF	TGCGCCAGCAGCCAACTGGGGCCAATGGCAGATACGCAGTATTTT
few	TRBV28	TRBJ2-2	16	TRBD2	CASSLVIGAGAGELFF	TGTGCCAGCAGTTTAGTGATTGGAGCGGGAGCCGGGGAGCTGTTTTTT
.	TRBV18	TRBJ2-3	13	.	CASSPEITDTQYF	TGTGCCAGCTCACCAGAAATAACAGATACGCAGTATTTT
.	TRBV9	TRBJ2-5	14	TRBD2	CASSRASGRETQYF	TGTGCCAGCTCGAGGGCTAGCGGGAGGGAGACCCAGTACTTC
.	TRBV6-1	TRBJ2-7	14	TRBD2	CASSGLAGGGEQYF	TGTGCCAGCAGTGGACTAGCGGGAGGGGGCGAGCAGTACTTC
.	TRBV29-1	TRBJ2-5	12	.	CSVRSGQETQYF	TGCAGCGTTCGTAGCGGACAAGAGACCCAGTACTTC
.	TRBV2	TRBJ1-2	13	.	CASSEQESYGYTF	TGTGCCAGCAGTGAACAGGAGTCCTATGGCTACACCTTC
.	TRBV27	TRBJ2-7	13	.	CASSLRRTYEQYF	TGTGCCAGCAGTTTACGTCGGACCTACGAGCAGTACTTC
.	TRBV7-2	TRBJ2-7	15	.	CASSPDRNKPYEQYF	TGTGCCAGCAGCCCTGACAGAAACAAACCCTACGAGCAGTACTTC
.	TRBV4-2	TRBJ2-3	15	.	CASRPGMMGTDTQYF	TGTGCCAGCAGACCAGGGATGATGGGCACAGATACGCAGTATTTT
few	TRBV5-1	TRBJ2-5	13	.	CASRGLPQETQYF	TGCGCCAGCAGAGGACTACCACAAGAGACCCAGTACTTC
.	TRBV19	TRBJ2-3	15	TRBD2	CASSPGTSGTDTQYF	TGTGCCAGTAGTCCCGGGACTAGCGGCACAGATACGCAGTATTTT
.	TRBV6-1	TRBJ2-1	15	TRBD2	CASSTGTSGQTSLVF	TGTGCCAGCAGTACCGGGACTAGCGGACAAACAAGTCTGGTCTTC
.	TRBV4-1	TRBJ2-2	16	TRBD1	CASSQVTGGNTGELFF	TGCGCCAGCAGCCAAGTAACAGGGGGGAACACCGGGGAGCTGTTTTTT
few	TRBV4-1	TRBJ1-4	17	TRBD1	CASSQGRGQDSNEKLFF	TGCGCCAGCAGCCAAGGGAGGGGACAGGACTCGAACGAAAAACTGTTTTTT